The 19 T cell receptor beta chains below come from one sample, sequenced in a study of blood T cells in healthy people across ages. A second about 7 to 11 cycle PCR used barcoded and J-beta primers. TCRdb redid the calling of the 5' RACE reads with MiXCR, one entry per CDR3 protein. Here the sample spans 550,000 to 650,000 distinct CDR3 sequences, approximately 30% being singletons. Sequenced: blood. The origin of the receptors is an elderly woman in good health.

This chain links TRBV20-1 with TRBJ1-5; D may be TRBD1 (5 bases). V lost 6 bases and J lost 8, with 20 bases in between. The germline V gene has CDR1 DFQATT and CDR2 SNEGSKA (reference sequence). This CDR3 contains 14 residues. CDR3 nucleotides: TGCAGTGCCAATAGGGCAGGGCCAATGGAGCCCCAGCATTTT. This encodes CSANRAGPMEPQHF.

Details on this clonotype: Mismatch with germline at one junction end may stem from a read error. The V gene is TRBV5-1, the J gene TRBJ2-7, with D maybe TRBD2 (5 bases). Germline values: CDR1 SGHRS, CDR2 YFSETQ. This CDR3 is 13 amino acids long. The CDR3 DNA reads TGCGTCAGCACCCCGACGGGGTCCGGGGAGCAGTACTTC. Translation: CVSTPTGSGEQYF.

As regards this clonotype: At one of its ends the junction is not consistent with the germline gene, which may arise from a read error. The chain carries TRBV5-1 and TRBJ2-2; TRBD2 agrees at 13 bases. Germline CDR1 and CDR2: SGHRS and YFSETQ. The CDR3 is 16 residues long. The CDR3 here is CASSSLAGGPDGELFF. CDR3 DNA: TGTGCCAGCAGCTCACTAGCGGGAGGGCCAGACGGGGAGCTGTTTTTT.

Concerning this clonotype: Mismatch with germline at one junction end may stem from a read error. This sequence joins TRBV7-7 and TRBJ1-1, with 12 bases aligning to TRBD1. Germline-derived CDR1 and CDR2 are SSHAT and FNYEAQ (reference sequence). This CDR3 is 17 amino acids long. The CDR3 DNA is TGTGCTAGCAGCTCCGGGACAGGGGGCGAGCAGAACACTGAAGCTTTCTTT. Translated: CASSSGTGGEQNTEAFF. Filled out from reference TRBV7-7 and TRBJ1-1, the complete variable domain reads GAGVSQSPRYKVTKRGQDVTLRCDPISSHATLYWYQQALGQGPEFLTYFNYEAQPDKSGLPSDRFSAERPEGSISTLTIQRTEQRDSAMYRCASSSGTGGEQNTEAFFGQGTRLTVV.

Concerning this clonotype itself: One base away lies a much larger clone, so this may be a sequencing read error. This sequence joins TRBV6-1 and TRBJ2-1; D remains ambiguous. In germline, CDR1 is MNHNS, CDR2 SASEGT. Trimming took off 6 bases at V and 8 bases at J, with 14 bases between the two ends. The CDR3 contains 13 residues. CDR3 sequence: CASREIARYEQFF. For the CDR3, the DNA is TGTGCCAGCAGGGAAATAGCACGATATGAGCAGTTCTTC.

The CDR3 region has the DNA TGTGCCAGTACCGCGTCGGGACAGGGGTTCCCCTCGACTGAAGCTTTCTTT. It specifies CASTASGQGFPSTEAFF. This chain joins TRBV19 and TRBJ1-1; TRBD1 matches at 10 bases. The CDR3 consists of 17 residues. Germline V gene data show CDR1 as LNHDA and CDR2 as SQIVND (reference sequence). After removal of 7 bases from V and 5 bases from J, the junction contained 16 bases not matched to a gene. Together with reference TRBV19 and TRBJ1-1, the CDR3 gives the full variable domain: DGGITQSPKYLFRKEGQNVTLSCEQNLNHDAMYWYRQDPGQGLRLIYYSQIVNDFQKGDIAEGYSVSREKKESFPLTVTSAQKNPTAFYLCASTASGQGFPSTEAFFGQGTRLTVV.

For this clonotype: A much larger clone differs by one base, so this may be a read error. The chain links TRBV20-1 to TRBJ2-1, with 7 bases that match TRBD1. The CDR3 has 15 residues. Germline CDR1 is DFQATT and CDR2 is SNEGSKA (reference sequence). CDR3 loop: CSARGPRGWVNGQFF. CDR3 sequence (DNA): TGCAGTGCTAGAGGACCCAGGGGGTGGGTCAATGGGCAGTTCTTC.

This clonotype was counted many times. V and J are TRBV6-6 and TRBJ2-1, with 14 bases fitting TRBD2. Unmatched junction bases numbered 11, after V lost 7 bases and J lost 6 bases. CDR3 length: 17 amino acids. Per germline, CDR1 MNHNY and CDR2 SVGAGI (reference sequence). CDR3 bases: TGTGCCAGCAATACACCCGGACTAGCGGGGGGAGGCAATGAGCAGTTCTTC. Translating gives CASNTPGLAGGGNEQFF.

Remarks on this clonotype: A read error is possible here, since a much larger clone lies one base away. The rearrangement joins TRBV7-2 to TRBJ2-5; D gene uncertain. V dropped 2 bases and J dropped 11 bases, with 12 bases sitting between them. Per the germline V gene, CDR1 is SGHTA and CDR2 is FQGNSA. This CDR3 has 12 amino acids. The CDR3 bases are TGTGCCAGCAGCTTAATATCTGTTGAGCAGTACTTC. Residues: CASSLISVEQYF.

The rearrangement joins TRBV9 to TRBJ2-5; possibly TRBD1 or TRBD2 for D (10 bases each). This CDR3 has 16 amino acids. V lost 0 bases and J lost 11, with 23 bases in between. Germline loops: CDR1 SGDLS, CDR2 YYNGEE. In DNA, the CDR3 is TGTGCCAGCAGCGTAGTGCGAGCGGGGGGGACAGGGGAGCAGTACTTC. Translation gives CASSVVRAGGTGEQYF. Full variable domain (missing parts from reference TRBV9 and TRBJ2-5): DSGVTQTPKHLITATGQRVTLRCSPRSGDLSVYWYQQSLDQGLQFLIQYYNGEERAKGNILERFSAQQFPDLHSELNLSSLELGDSALYFCASSVVRAGGTGEQYFGPGTRLLVL.

The V gene is TRBV7-2, the J gene TRBJ2-3; 11 bases are a match to TRBD2. J gave up 4 bases and V 2 bases, and 5 bases lay outside the gene matches. From germline, CDR1 is SGHTA and CDR2 FQGNSA. The CDR3 spans 16 residues. CDR3 region: CASSLLAGGRADTQYF. In DNA form, the CDR3 reads TGTGCCAGCAGCTTACTAGCGGGGGGCCGGGCAGATACGCAGTATTTT.

This clonotype was seen many times. The chain combines TRBV28 with TRBJ2-5, with D unresolved. The CDR3 length is 13 residues. The V end lost 3 bases, the J end lost 0 bases, and 5 bases lay between the germline ends. The germline CDR1 and CDR2 sequences are MDHEN and SYDVKM. The CDR3 is CASSFDNQETQYF. The CDR3 DNA sequence: TGTGCCAGCAGTTTTGACAACCAAGAGACCCAGTACTTC.

To note about this clonotype: A much larger clone lies one base from this, so it may be a read error. V usage is TRBV7-9 and J usage is TRBJ2-1, with 10 bases fitting TRBD1. The CDR3 sequence is 13 residues long. J was trimmed by 10 bases and V by 1 base; bases with no gene match: 1. Germline assignment: CDR1 SEHNR and CDR2 FQNEAQ (reference sequence). DNA for the CDR3: TGTGCCAGCAGCTTAGGGGACAGGGGCGAGCAGTTCTTC. Protein product: CASSLGDRGEQFF.

As concerns this clonotype: Since no conserved phenylalanine or tryptophan closes the CDR3, a read error is the likely cause. The V gene is TRBV9, the J gene TRBJ2-6; the D gene could be TRBD1 or TRBD2 (6 bases each). CDR3 length: 15 amino acids. Germline-derived CDR1 and CDR2 are SGDLS and YYNGEE. CDR3: CASSEPGSGANVLTC. The CDR3 coding sequence is TGTGCCAGCAGCGAGCCGGGGTCGGGGGCCAATGTCCTGACTTGC.

V and J are TRBV4-1 and TRBJ2-2; D possibly uses TRBD1 or TRBD2 (5 bases each). The V and J ends lost 4 bases and 6 bases respectively, with 21 bases between them. Germline V CDR1 and CDR2: MGHRA, YSYEKL. This CDR3 has 17 amino acids. CDR3 amino acids: CASSRQLGHLGAGELFF. For the CDR3, the DNA is TGCGCCAGCAGCCGGCAACTAGGACATCTTGGAGCCGGGGAGCTGTTTTTT.

The count of this clonotype is one. V is TRBV6-2 or TRBV6-3 and J is TRBJ1-1; weak D call: TRBD1 (5 bases). The V and J ends lost 3 bases and 1 base respectively, with 12 bases between them. The CDR3 is 15 residues long. Looked up from germline, CDR1 is MNHEY and CDR2 is SVGEGT. The CDR3 coding sequence is TGTGCCAGCAGTTATCGGGGGAGTGGGAACACTGAAGCTTTCTTT. Protein product: CASSYRGSGNTEAFF.

Worth noting for this clonotype: This may be a read error, as it is one base from a much larger clone. The chain uses TRBV20-1 and TRBJ2-5, with D perhaps TRBD2 (7 bases). The CDR3 has 13 amino acids. V shed 5 bases and J shed 11 bases, with 21 bases lying between them. Germline V lookup: CDR1 DFQATT, CDR2 SNEGSKA (reference sequence). The CDR3 protein is CSAGGGRGNEQYF. CDR3 nucleotides: TGCAGTGCTGGGGGGGGGCGGGGCAATGAGCAGTACTTC.

CDR3 coding DNA: TGCAGCGGCAGGGCCAGGGAGCATGGCTACACCTTC. It is translated as CSGRAREHGYTF. The chain uses TRBV29-1 and TRBJ1-2, with D possibly being TRBD1 (5 bases). The CDR3 is 12 residues long. Germline CDR1 and CDR2: SQVTM and ANQGSEA. Trimming took 7 bases from V and 6 from J, leaving 15 bases between them. Filled out from reference TRBV29-1 and TRBJ1-2, the complete variable domain reads SAVISQKPSRDICQRGTSLTIQCQVDSQVTMMFWYRQQPGQSLTLIATANQGSEATYESGFVIDKFPISRPNLTFSTLTVSNMSPEDSSIYLCSGRAREHGYTFGSGTRLTVV.

This clonotype was observed at least ten times. CDR3 loop: CSAQRQRIGSEQYF. The CDR3 DNA is TGCAGTGCTCAGAGACAGCGTATCGGTTCCGAGCAGTACTTC. This rearrangement joins TRBV20-1 to TRBJ2-7; tentative D call: TRBD1 (5 bases). V was trimmed by 5 bases and J by 6 bases, leaving 20 bases between them. This CDR3 comprises 14 residues. Looked up from germline, CDR1 is DFQATT and CDR2 is SNEGSKA (reference sequence).